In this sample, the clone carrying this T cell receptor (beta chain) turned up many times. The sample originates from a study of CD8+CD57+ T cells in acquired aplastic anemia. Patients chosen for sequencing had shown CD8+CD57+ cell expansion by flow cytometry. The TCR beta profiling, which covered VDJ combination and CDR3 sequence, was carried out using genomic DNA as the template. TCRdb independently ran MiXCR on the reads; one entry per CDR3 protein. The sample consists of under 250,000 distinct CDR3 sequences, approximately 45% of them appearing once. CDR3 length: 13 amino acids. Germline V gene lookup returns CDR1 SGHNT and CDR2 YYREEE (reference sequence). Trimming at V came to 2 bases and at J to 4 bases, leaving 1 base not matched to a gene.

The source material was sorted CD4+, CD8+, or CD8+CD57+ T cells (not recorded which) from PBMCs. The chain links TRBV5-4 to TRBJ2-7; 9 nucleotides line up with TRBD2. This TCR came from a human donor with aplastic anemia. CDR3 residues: CASSFGLAYEQYF. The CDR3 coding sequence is TGTGCCAGCAGCTTCGGACTAGCGTACGAGCAGTACTTC.